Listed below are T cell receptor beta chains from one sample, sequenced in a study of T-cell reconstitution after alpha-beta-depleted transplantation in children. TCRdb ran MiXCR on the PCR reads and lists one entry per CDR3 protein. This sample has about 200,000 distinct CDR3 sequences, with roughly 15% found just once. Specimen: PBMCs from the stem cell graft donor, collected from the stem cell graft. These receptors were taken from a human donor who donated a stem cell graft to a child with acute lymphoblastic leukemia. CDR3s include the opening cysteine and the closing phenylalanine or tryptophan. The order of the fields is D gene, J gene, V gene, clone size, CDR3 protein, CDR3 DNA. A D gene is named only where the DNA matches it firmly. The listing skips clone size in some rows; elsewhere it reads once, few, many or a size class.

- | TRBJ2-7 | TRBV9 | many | CASSPRQRPSYEQYF | TGTGCCAGCAGCCCCCGGCAGCGGCCATCCTACGAGCAGTACTTC
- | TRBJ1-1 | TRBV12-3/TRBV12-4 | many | CASSLIDTEAFF | TGTGCCAGCAGTTTAATAGACACTGAAGCTTTCTTT
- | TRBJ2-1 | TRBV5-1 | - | CASSLDNNEQFF | TGCGCCAGCAGCTTGGACAACAATGAGCAGTTCTTC
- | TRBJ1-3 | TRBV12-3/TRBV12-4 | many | CASSLEAARSGNTIYF | TGTGCCAGCAGTTTAGAGGCAGCAAGGTCTGGAAACACCATATATTTT
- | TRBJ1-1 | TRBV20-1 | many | CSARDLQMNTEAFF | TGCAGTGCTAGAGATCTTCAGATGAACACTGAAGCTTTCTTT
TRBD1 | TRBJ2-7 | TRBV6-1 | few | CASSKTGNSYEQYF | TGTGCCAGCAGTAAGACAGGGAACTCCTACGAGCAGTACTTC
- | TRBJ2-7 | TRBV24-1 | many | CATEVALYEQYF | TGTGCCACGGAAGTGGCCCTCTACGAGCAGTACTTC
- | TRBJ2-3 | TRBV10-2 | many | CASSDPFPSAQYF | TGCGCCAGCAGTGACCCCTTCCCGTCGGCGCAGTATTTT
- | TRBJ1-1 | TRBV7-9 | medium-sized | CASSYLDRRNTEAFF | TGTGCCAGCAGCTACCTTGACAGAAGGAACACTGAAGCTTTCTTT
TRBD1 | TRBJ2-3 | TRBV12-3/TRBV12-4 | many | CASSVGQVGDGDTQYF | TGTGCCAGCAGTGTCGGACAGGTGGGGGATGGCGATACGCAGTATTTT
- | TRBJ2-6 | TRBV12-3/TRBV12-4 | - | CASSSPGTLWSGANGLTF | TGTGCCAGCAGTTCCCCCGGGACTTTGTGGTCTGGGGCCAACGGCCTGACTTTC
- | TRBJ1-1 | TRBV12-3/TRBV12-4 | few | CASSFYRGTEAFF | TGTGCCAGCAGTTTCTACCGCGGCACTGAAGCTTTCTTT
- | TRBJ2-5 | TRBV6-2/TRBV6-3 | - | CASEWVGHETQYF | TGTGCCAGCGAGTGGGTTGGGCACGAGACCCAGTACTTC
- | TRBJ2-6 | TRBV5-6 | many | CASSANRAGANVLTF | TGTGCCAGCAGCGCTAACAGGGCTGGGGCCAACGTCCTGACTTTC
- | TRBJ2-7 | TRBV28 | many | CASRPGEGEQYF | TGTGCCAGCAGGCCAGGGGAGGGCGAGCAGTACTTC
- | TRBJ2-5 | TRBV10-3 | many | CAISKRGGQETQYF | TGTGCCATCAGTAAAAGGGGAGGCCAAGAGACCCAGTACTTC
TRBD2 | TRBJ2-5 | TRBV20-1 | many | CSARDLPSGRYQETQYF | TGCAGTGCTAGAGATTTGCCTAGCGGAAGGTACCAAGAGACCCAGTACTTC
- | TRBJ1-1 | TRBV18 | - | CASSPEQGRDTEAFF | TGTGCCAGCTCACCAGAACAGGGCAGAGACACTGAAGCTTTCTTT
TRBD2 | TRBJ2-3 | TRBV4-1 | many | CASSQDWSRDSGRADTQYF | TGCGCCAGCAGCCAAGATTGGTCCCGTGATAGCGGGAGGGCAGATACGCAGTATTTT
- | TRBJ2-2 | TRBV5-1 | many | CASSFVDAVTGELFF | TGCGCCAGCAGCTTCGTGGATGCGGTCACCGGGGAGCTGTTTTTT
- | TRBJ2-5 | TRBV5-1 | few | CASAHKETQYF | TGCGCCAGCGCTCATAAAGAGACCCAGTACTTC
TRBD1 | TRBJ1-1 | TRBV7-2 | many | CASSIGGQANTEAFF | TGTGCCAGCAGCATAGGGGGACAGGCAAACACTGAAGCTTTCTTT
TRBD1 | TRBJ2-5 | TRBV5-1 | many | CASSFSTGTKTQYF | TGCGCCAGCAGCTTCTCGACAGGGACGAAGACCCAGTACTTC
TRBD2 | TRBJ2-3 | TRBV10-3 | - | CAISVGGRELDTQYF | TGTGCCATCAGTGTCGGCGGGAGGGAGCTAGATACGCAGTATTTT
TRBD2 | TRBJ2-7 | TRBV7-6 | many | CASSPTVRVSGRAVEYF | TGTGCCAGCAGCCCAACGGTCCGAGTGAGCGGGAGGGCCGTGGAGTACTTC
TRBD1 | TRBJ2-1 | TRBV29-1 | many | CSADRGQNNEQFF | TGCAGCGCTGACAGGGGCCAGAACAATGAGCAGTTCTTC
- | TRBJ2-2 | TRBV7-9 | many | CASSLEGNTGELFF | TGTGCCAGCAGCTTAGAGGGCAACACCGGGGAGCTGTTTTTT
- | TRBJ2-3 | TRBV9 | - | CASSVVRGFTGDTQYF | TGTGCCAGCAGCGTAGTTCGGGGCTTTACGGGGGATACGCAGTATTTT
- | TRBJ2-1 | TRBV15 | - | CATSRARETDNEQFF | TGTGCCACCAGCAGAGCCCGGGAGACGGACAATGAGCAGTTCTTC
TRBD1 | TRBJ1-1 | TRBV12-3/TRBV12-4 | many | CASTPDRVGTEAFF | TGTGCCAGCACCCCGGACAGGGTCGGTACTGAAGCTTTCTTT
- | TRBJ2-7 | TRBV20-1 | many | CSARDSAFPEQYF | TGCAGTGCTAGAGATAGCGCATTTCCCGAGCAGTACTTC
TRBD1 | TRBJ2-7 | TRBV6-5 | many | CASSPSPGQDSYEQYF | TGTGCCAGCAGTCCCTCGCCGGGACAGGACTCCTACGAGCAGTACTTC
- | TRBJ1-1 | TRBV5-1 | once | CASSLTDGCEAFF | TGCGCCAGCAGCTTGACCGACGGATGTGAAGCTTTCTTT
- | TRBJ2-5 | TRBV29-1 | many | CSVYYREQETQYF | TGCAGCGTGTATTACAGGGAACAAGAGACCCAGTACTTC
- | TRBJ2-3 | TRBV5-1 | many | CASSHLSEYTDTQYF | TGCGCCAGCAGCCACCTTAGCGAGTACACAGATACGCAGTATTTT
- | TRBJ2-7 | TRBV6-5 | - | CASSRIDNEQYF | TGTGCCAGCAGTAGGATCGATAACGAGCAGTACTTC
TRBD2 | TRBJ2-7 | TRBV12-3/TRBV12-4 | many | CASSLRASGNHEQYF | TGTGCCAGCAGTTTAAGGGCTAGCGGGAACCACGAGCAGTACTTC
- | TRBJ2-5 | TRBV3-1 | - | CASSQDSLRKGQYF | TGTGCCAGCAGCCAAGATAGCCTGCGCAAAGGCCAGTACTTC
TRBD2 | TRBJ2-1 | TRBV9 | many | CASSGTLAGEQFF | TGTGCCAGCAGCGGAACCCTAGCGGGAGAGCAGTTCTTC
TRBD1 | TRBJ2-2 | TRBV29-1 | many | CSAGGQGIAGELFF | TGCAGCGCAGGGGGACAGGGGATTGCCGGGGAGCTGTTTTTT
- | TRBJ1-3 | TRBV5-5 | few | CASSQEAAYSGNTIYF | TGTGCCAGCAGTCAGGAGGCAGCCTACTCTGGAAACACCATATATTTT
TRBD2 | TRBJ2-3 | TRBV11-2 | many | CASSLNHQGGGTDTQYF | TGTGCCAGCAGCTTAAATCACCAGGGAGGGGGCACAGATACGCAGTATTTT
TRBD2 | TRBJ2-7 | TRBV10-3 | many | CAINGERESYEQYF | TGTGCCATCAATGGAGAGCGGGAGTCCTACGAGCAGTACTTC
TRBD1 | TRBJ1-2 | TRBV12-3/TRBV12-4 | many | CAIAGTGSFYGYTF | TGTGCCATTGCCGGGACAGGGAGTTTCTATGGCTACACCTTC
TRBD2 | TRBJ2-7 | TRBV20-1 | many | CSASPPGPNSGGQYF | TGCAGTGCTAGCCCTCCGGGACCGAACTCGGGAGGGCAGTACTTC
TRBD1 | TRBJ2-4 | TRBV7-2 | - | CASSLDTGANIQYF | TGTGCCAGCAGCTTAGACACAGGGGCAAACATTCAGTACTTC
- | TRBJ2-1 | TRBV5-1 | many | CASRRDSDNEQFF | TGCGCCAGCAGGAGGGACTCGGACAATGAGCAGTTCTTC
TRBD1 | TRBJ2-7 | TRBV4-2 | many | CASSQDVYEPGQGYEQYF | TGTGCCAGCAGCCAAGATGTGTATGAACCGGGACAGGGGTACGAGCAGTACTTC
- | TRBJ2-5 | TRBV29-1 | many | CSVVPRGGYEETQYF | TGCAGCGTCGTCCCACGTGGCGGGTATGAGGAGACCCAGTACTTC
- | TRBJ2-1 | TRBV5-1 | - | CASSQGQLEQFF | TGCGCCAGCAGCCAGGGCCAACTAGAGCAGTTCTTC
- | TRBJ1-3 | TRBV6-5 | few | CASSSDTTSGNTIYF | TGTGCCAGCAGTTCGGACACTACGTCCGGAAACACCATATATTTT
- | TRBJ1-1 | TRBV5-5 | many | CASSLRPGPMNTEAFF | TGTGCCAGCAGCTTGAGACCGGGACCGATGAACACTGAAGCTTTCTTT
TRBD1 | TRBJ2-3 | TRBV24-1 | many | CATSDRPGQRKGHGDTQYF | TGTGCCACCAGTGATCGACCGGGACAGCGTAAGGGACACGGAGATACGCAGTATTTT
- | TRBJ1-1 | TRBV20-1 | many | CSAGRNTEAFF | TGCAGTGCTGGTAGGAACACTGAAGCTTTCTTT
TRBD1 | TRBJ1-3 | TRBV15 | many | CATSKGQGRRNTIYF | TGTGCCACCAGCAAGGGACAGGGAAGAAGAAACACCATATATTTT
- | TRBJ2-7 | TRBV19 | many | CASSISPRTDDYEQYF | TGTGCCAGTAGTATCTCCCCCCGGACAGATGACTACGAGCAGTACTTC
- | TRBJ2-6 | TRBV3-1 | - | CASSQSLSRANVLTF | TGTGCCAGCAGCCAATCACTTTCCAGGGCCAACGTCCTGACTTTC
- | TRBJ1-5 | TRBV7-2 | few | CASSPGPRGTQPQHF | TGTGCCAGCAGCCCCGGTCCTAGGGGGACTCAGCCCCAGCATTTT
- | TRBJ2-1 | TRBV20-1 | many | CSARDLAGRGYNEQFF | TGCAGTGCTAGAGATCTCGCGGGAAGGGGCTACAATGAGCAGTTCTTC
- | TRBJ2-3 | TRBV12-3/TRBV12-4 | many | CASSLWGDTQYF | TGTGCCAGCAGTTTGTGGGGAGATACGCAGTATTTT